This T cell receptor (beta chain) is drawn from a study of T cell responses to AZD1222 COVID-19 vaccine (dated by TCRdb to about 2021). For the study in its entirety: AZD1222 recipients whose second dose came at about 4 weeks and those whose second dose came at about 12 weeks were combined into one group, since spike-specific TCR depth and breadth did not differ between the two schedules. A total of under 250 trial participants underwent TCR sequencing, of whom nearly 210 had received two doses of AZD1222 and around 26 had received two doses of the MenACWY control vaccine. Trial participants were enrolled by age into subgroups of 18-55, 56-69 and 70-plus years, and around 150, 28 and 57 TCR-sequenced participants, respectively, were included in these subgroups.

Read against the paper, the sample's time point label means: baseline before first vaccination. Vaccinee samples came from UK trials COV001 and COV002, including a single-blind randomized controlled phase 2/3 trial of AZD1222 (ChAdOx1 nCoV-19) in healthy adults. For TCRbeta chain sequencing, PBMC samples were collected from trial participants at day 0 and at day 28 after the second dose. The CDR3 covers 14 residues, taking in both the cysteine and the phenylalanine. Of the read, only the CDR3 DNA is kept; its 42 bases are in frame from base 1. At the junction V is shortened by 7 bases and J by 9 bases; bases outside the gene matches: 7. The germline V gene sets CDR1 to MDHEN and CDR2 to SYDVKM. The CDR3 regions of human TCRbeta chains were analyzed by immunosequencing. The authors' pipeline ran thus. Repertoire TCRs were matched against a reference library of SARS-CoV-2-specific TCRs generated with the MIRA antigen-specificity platform. Breadth was defined as the fraction of unique TCRs that were SARS-CoV-2-associated. Depth was defined as the fraction of total T cells that were SARS-CoV-2-associated. Using the MIRA data, every spike-specific TCR was mapped to the spike region that the TCR reacted to and assigned to either a CD4 or a CD8 class. Log10-transformed breadth and depth values were compared by one-way ANOVA with Sidak's multiple comparisons tests. In TCRdb, the immuneACCESS table is reduced to in-frame sequences with V and J assigned. These tables do not hold every clone; where another copy was compared, an unresolved V gene accounts for under half, and the others remain unexplained. V, J and clone size are those of that table, while D and trimming were read from the DNA. The sample table shows more than 75,000 clones, and roughly 88% are seen once. 26% of the sample is in the top ten clones.

Comments on this clone: The antigen it binds to is not known. Per-base qualities were not stored, and no clone one base away is much larger.

The investigation overall reported the following: Conclusions about previously exposed vaccinees are limited because only 5 or 6 AZD1222 recipients were SARS-CoV-2 seropositive at baseline. The 56-69-year group was small, and its depth increase did not reach significance, likely because of low power. Because no samples from the day 14 peak response were available, repertoires could be characterized only after the peak T cell response. Vaccine-associated CD4 TCRs spanned the whole spike protein, with dominant responses in regions 160-218 and 743-854. Epitopes outside the regions mutated in the B.1.351 and B.1.1.7 variants were reportedly recognized by nearly half of the unique spike-specific TCRs. A significant rise in spike-specific TCR breadth and depth was observed after two AZD1222 doses relative to day 0 and relative to MenACWY recipients. Participants were mostly white British, with more females than males. The authors suggested clonal diversity may have been underestimated.

In this chain, TRBV28 is recombined with TRBJ2-1; 12 central nucleotides agree with TRBD1. The source material was peripheral blood, sampled on day 0 of AZD1222 vaccination. This clonotype was sampled from an adult in good health. DNA sequence: TGTGCCAGCACCGGGACAGGGGGCTTGGGTGAGCAGTTCTTC. Translated, it reads CASTGTGGLGEQFF.